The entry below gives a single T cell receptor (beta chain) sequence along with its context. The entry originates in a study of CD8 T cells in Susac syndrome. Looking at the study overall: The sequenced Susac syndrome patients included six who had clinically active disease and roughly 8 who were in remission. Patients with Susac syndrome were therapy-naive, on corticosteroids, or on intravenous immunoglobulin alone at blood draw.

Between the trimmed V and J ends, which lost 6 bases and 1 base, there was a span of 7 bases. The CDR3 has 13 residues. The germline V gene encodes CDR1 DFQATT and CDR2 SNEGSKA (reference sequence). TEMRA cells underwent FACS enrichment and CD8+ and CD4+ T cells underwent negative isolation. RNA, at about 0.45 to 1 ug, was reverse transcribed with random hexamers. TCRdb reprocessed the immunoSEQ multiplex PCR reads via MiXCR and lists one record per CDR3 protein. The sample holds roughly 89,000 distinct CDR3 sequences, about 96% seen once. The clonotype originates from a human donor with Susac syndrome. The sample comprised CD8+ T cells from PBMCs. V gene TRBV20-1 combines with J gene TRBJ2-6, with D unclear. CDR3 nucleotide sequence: TGCAGTGCACCTGAATCTGGGGCCAACGTCCTGACTTTC. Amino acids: CSAPESGANVLTF.